Below are 14 T cell receptor beta chains sequenced from a single sample in a study of blood T cell repertoires in COVID-19. Clones were sequenced by immunoSEQ multiplex PCR, and TCRdb holds only the in-frame ones, with some missing. The sample lists fewer than 350,000 clones, around 86% occurring once. Material for sequencing was PBMCs or T cells enriched from blood (not recorded which). The receptors were sampled from a man in his fifties or sixties who had recovered from COVID-19.

This chain joins TRBV5-1 and TRBJ2-2; weak D call: TRBD2 (5 bases). Germline values: CDR1 SGHRS, CDR2 YFSETQ. Trimming removed 1 base from V and 3 bases from J, with 10 bases in between. The CDR3 extends over 15 amino acids. In DNA, the CDR3 is TGCGCCAGCAGCTTGACCGGGGTTGACACCGGGGAGCTGTTTTTT. It is translated as CASSLTGVDTGELFF.

The V call is TRBV9, the J call TRBJ2-1, with 13 bases matching TRBD2. Germline V lookup: CDR1 SGDLS, CDR2 YYNGEE. The CDR3 totals 17 residues. The V segment lost 4 bases and the J segment 4 bases; nucleotides outside the gene matches: 8. This CDR3 is CASSKGEGLAGYNEQFF. The CDR3 region has the DNA TGTGCCAGCAGCAAGGGGGAGGGACTAGCGGGATACAATGAGCAGTTCTTC.

V usage is TRBV4-1 and J usage is TRBJ2-3; D call uncertain. V lost 1 base and J lost 6, with 14 bases in between. Germline CDR1 and CDR2: MGHRA and YSYEKL. The CDR3 totals 15 residues. In DNA, the CDR3 is TGCGCCAGCAGCCAAGCTGGCAGGCCGCTGGATACGCAGTATTTT. As protein: CASSQAGRPLDTQYF.

This rearrangement joins TRBV19 to TRBJ2-5; 9 bases map to TRBD1. The CDR3 sequence is 15 residues long. V shed 5 bases, J shed 5 bases, and the junction held 9 bases outside the gene matches. Per the germline V gene, CDR1 is LNHDA and CDR2 is SQIVND (reference sequence). This CDR3 is CASSANRGRGETQYF. CDR3 sequence (DNA): TGTGCCAGTAGTGCGAACAGGGGGCGGGGGGAGACCCAGTACTTC.

This chain connects TRBV19 to TRBJ2-1, with 7 positions matching TRBD2. The J segment lost 6 bases and the V segment lost 7 bases, leaving 12 bases of the junction unmatched. This CDR3 spans 15 amino acids. Germline values: CDR1 LNHDA, CDR2 SQIVND (reference sequence). The CDR3 sequence is CASTTSGLVGNEQFF. The CDR3 coding sequence is TGTGCCAGTACAACCTCCGGACTAGTCGGCAATGAGCAGTTCTTC.

This sequence joins TRBV6-6 and TRBJ1-4; no clear D gene. V lost 5 bases to trimming and J lost 5 bases, with 15 bases between them. CDR3 length: 15 amino acids. The germline CDR1 and CDR2 sequences are MNHNY and SVGAGI (reference sequence). CDR3 amino acids: CASSRNRGRNEKLFF. The CDR3, as DNA: TGTGCCAGCAGTAGGAATCGGGGTAGGAATGAAAAACTGTTTTTT.

The genes are TRBV9 and TRBJ1-6; tentatively, D is TRBD1 (6 bases). This CDR3 region has 15 residues. V shed 4 bases and J shed 7 bases, with 15 bases lying between them. Germline V gives CDR1 SGDLS, CDR2 YYNGEE. For the CDR3, the DNA is TGTGCCAGCAGCCCGAGGGCAGGGGACAATTCACCCCTCCACTTT. It yields the protein CASSPRAGDNSPLHF.

The chain combines TRBV14 with TRBJ2-7; tentatively, D is TRBD1 (5 bases). Germline assignment: CDR1 SGHDN and CDR2 FVKESK. The CDR3 is 14 residues long. Trimming removed 4 bases from V and 3 bases from J, with 13 bases in between. CDR3 DNA sequence: TGTGCCAGCAGCCCTCGACAGCCAAGCTACGAGCAGTACTTC. It is translated as CASSPRQPSYEQYF.

The rearrangement links TRBV19 to TRBJ2-3; TRBD2 aligns across 16 bases. V shed 7 bases, J shed 5 bases, and the junction held 6 bases outside the gene matches. The CDR3 is made up of 16 amino acids. CDR1 is LNHDA and CDR2 is SQIVND in the germline V gene (reference sequence). The CDR3, as DNA: TGTGCCAGTATGGGGACTAGCGGGAGGGCCAGAGATACGCAGTATTTT. Protein product: CASMGTSGRARDTQYF.

This chain uses TRBV9 with TRBJ2-3; D not certain. V lost 4 bases, J lost 3 bases, and 18 bases lay in between. CDR1 and CDR2 (germline): SGDLS, YYNGEE. The CDR3 totals 16 residues. The CDR3 sequence: CASSFQLRGETDTQYF. The CDR3 bases are TGTGCCAGCAGCTTCCAACTTCGAGGAGAAACAGATACGCAGTATTTT.

This clone was counted a few times. The chain carries TRBV19 and TRBJ2-4, with D maybe TRBD2 (7 bases). Germline-derived CDR1 and CDR2 are LNHDA and SQIVND (reference sequence). V gave up 9 bases and J gave up 5 bases, with 17 bases separating them. The CDR3 spans 14 residues. Here the CDR3 DNA reads TGTGCCAGGGGGGCGGGAGAGGAGGAAAACATTCAGTACTTC. Protein: CARGAGEEENIQYF.

The table lists this clone with many counts. The chain is built from TRBV6-5 and TRBJ1-3, with D uncertain. The CDR3 spans 14 residues. The V gene lost 6 bases and the J gene lost 0 bases, with 9 bases spanning the gap. The germline V gene has CDR1 MNHEY and CDR2 SVGAGI. CDR3 sequence: CASSHGVSGNTIYF. CDR3 in DNA: TGTGCCAGCAGCCACGGGGTCTCTGGAAACACCATATATTTT.

This chain joins TRBV5-1 and TRBJ1-6; a weak D match, TRBD1 (6 bases). V was cut by 4 bases and J by 7 bases, with 18 bases left in between. CDR3 length equals 16 residues. Germline V gene data show CDR1 as SGHRS and CDR2 as YFSETQ. The CDR3 DNA reads TGCGCCAGCAGCATTAACGCAGGGGTAGGAAATTCACCCCTCCACTTT. This translates into CASSINAGVGNSPLHF.

The chain joins TRBV20-1 to TRBJ1-2, with D maybe TRBD1 (5 bases). The CDR3 totals 13 residues. V lost 3 bases and J lost 8, with 16 bases in between. CDR1 is DFQATT and CDR2 is SNEGSKA in the germline V gene (reference sequence). CDR3 protein: CSASSGANSGYTF. The CDR3 coding sequence is TGCAGTGCTAGTAGCGGGGCCAATAGCGGCTACACCTTC.